One and the same sample provided the 30 T cell receptor beta chains below, sequenced in a study of T cell responses to AZD1222 COVID-19 vaccine. Some clones are missing from TCRdb's copy, which holds only in-frame ones; the method was immunoSEQ multiplex PCR. Of over 120,000 clones in the sample, about 91% were seen once. Sequencing was performed on peripheral blood, taken on day 0 of AZD1222 vaccination. These TCRs come from an adult in good health.

The V gene is TRBV21-1, the J gene TRBJ2-3; the table's D call, TRBD1, has no DNA check behind it. TRBV21-1 is classified as a pseudogene. The CDR3 is 20 residues long. DNA of the CDR3: TGTGCCAGCAGCAAGTATTGCAGGGGTCGGACAATGCGTAGCACAGATACGCAGTATTTT. Protein sequence: CASSKYCRGRTMRSTDTQYF.

The rearrangement joins TRBV5-1 to TRBJ2-5, with 7 bases identical to TRBD2. Germline V gene data show CDR1 as SGHRS and CDR2 as YFSETQ. After removal of 4 bases from V and 1 base from J, the junction contained 7 bases not matched to a gene. CDR3 length equals 15 residues. The CDR3 DNA reads as TGCGCCAGCAGCCGCAGCGGGACTACCCAAGAGACCCAGTACTTC. Protein: CASSRSGTTQETQYF.

V is TRBV18 and J is TRBJ2-1; D might be TRBD1 (5 bases). The CDR3 spans 16 residues. V lost 0 bases and J lost 3, with 12 bases in between. Germline V CDR1 and CDR2: KGHSH, LQKENI. Written as DNA, the CDR3 is TGTGCCAGCTCACCACCAGTCCCAGGGCACTACAATGAGCAGTTCTTC. Protein: CASSPPVPGHYNEQFF.

The chain links TRBV29-1 to TRBJ1-2; 9 nucleotides agree with TRBD1. Germline loops: CDR1 SQVTM, CDR2 ANQGSEA. The CDR3 length is 13 residues. V dropped 7 bases and J dropped 4; count of bases not matched to a gene: 7. CDR3 loop: CSAGQGEFYGYTF. The CDR3 nucleotides are TGCAGCGCGGGACAGGGAGAGTTCTATGGCTACACCTTC.

The chain employs TRBV7-2 and TRBJ2-4; D is possibly TRBD1 or TRBD2 (5 bases each). The CDR3 spans 15 residues. Trimming removed 5 bases at V and 5 bases at J, with 16 bases between. The germline CDR1 and CDR2 sequences are SGHTA and FQGNSA. CDR3 in DNA: TGTGCCAGCAGCCCACTCCTGGGACCTGAAAACATTCAGTACTTC. It yields the protein CASSPLLGPENIQYF.

This chain links TRBV19 with TRBJ1-5, with D possibly being TRBD1 (5 bases). From germline, CDR1 is LNHDA and CDR2 SQIVND (reference sequence). The CDR3 is 13 amino acids. Trimming removed 11 bases from V and 3 bases from J, with 14 bases in between. This CDR3 reads CAGGTGVNQPQHF. The CDR3 DNA reads TGTGCCGGCGGAACAGGAGTCAATCAGCCCCAGCATTTT.

V is TRBV12-5 and J is TRBJ2-5, with D possibly being TRBD2 (6 bases). V was pared by 6 bases and J by 5 bases, with 16 bases between. Per the germline V gene, CDR1 is LGHNT and CDR2 is FRNRAP. The CDR3 extends over 14 amino acids. The CDR3 reads CASGPGYRGETQYF. In DNA, the CDR3 is TGTGCTAGTGGCCCGGGTTACCGGGGGGAGACCCAGTACTTC.

The V and J genes are TRBV27 and TRBJ2-3; D ambiguous. CDR1 is MNHEY, CDR2 SMNVEV, per germline (reference sequence). Trimming removed 5 bases from V and 0 bases from J, with 9 bases in between. The CDR3 has 14 residues. This chain's CDR3 is CASSPGRSTDTQYF. The CDR3 DNA reads TGTGCCAGCAGTCCCGGACGTAGCACAGATACGCAGTATTTT.

The chain has TRBV5-5 and TRBJ1-2; 10 nucleotides align to TRBD1. V was clipped by 0 bases and J by 2 bases; unmatched bases: 1. CDR1 SGHKS and CDR2 YYEKEE come from the germline V gene (reference sequence). The CDR3 loop spans 15 amino acids. This CDR3 reads CASSLGTGGNYGYTF. The CDR3 nucleotides read TGTGCCAGCAGCTTGGGGACAGGGGGAAACTATGGCTACACCTTC. Filled out from reference TRBV5-5 and TRBJ1-2, the complete variable domain reads DAGVTQSPTHLIKTRGQQVTLRCSPISGHKSVSWYQQVLGQGPQFIFQYYEKEERGRGNFPDRFSARQFPNYSSELNVNALLLGDSALYLCASSLGTGGNYGYTFGSGTRLTVV.

This sequence joins TRBV6-5 and TRBJ1-2, with TRBD1 matching over 7 bases. The CDR3 is 15 amino acids. V shed 5 bases and J 8 bases; nucleotides not matched to a gene: 14. Germline CDR1 reads MNHEY; CDR2 reads SVGAGI. CDR3 in DNA: TGTGCCAGCAGTCGACAGGGATCTGCGGCTGGGGGCTACACCTTC. Its translation: CASSRQGSAAGGYTF.

This chain uses TRBV5-1 with TRBJ1-1; 7 nucleotides match TRBD1. This CDR3 spans 12 amino acids. V shed 2 bases and J 14 bases; nucleotides not matched to a gene: 9. Germline lookup yields CDR1 SGHRS and CDR2 YFSETQ. The CDR3 DNA follows: TGCGCCAGCAGCTTTCAGGGACAGAGGTTATTCTTT. Its protein is CASSFQGQRLFF.

The rearrangement uses TRBV24-1 and TRBJ2-3; D gene uncertain. The CDR3 consists of 13 residues. V shed 4 bases and J shed 3 bases, with 7 bases lying between them. Germline V gene sequence: CDR1 KGHDR, CDR2 SFDVKD. CDR3 residues: CATSDGGTDTQYF. The CDR3 nucleotides read TGTGCCACCAGTGACGGTGGTACAGATACGCAGTATTTT.

This chain connects TRBV7-2 to TRBJ1-2; D remains unclear. Trimming stripped 1 base from V and 6 bases from J, with 12 bases between. This CDR3 is built from 14 residues. Germline CDR1 SGHTA, CDR2 FQGNSA. CDR3 bases: TGTGCCAGCAGCTTAGTGGTCGGGTATGATGGCTACACCTTC. This encodes CASSLVVGYDGYTF.

J is TRBJ1-2 and V is TRBV28; no reliable D call. CDR3 size: 12 residues. From germline, CDR1 is MDHEN and CDR2 SYDVKM. V dropped 3 bases and J dropped 4 bases, with 6 bases sitting between them. CDR3 amino acids: CASSLEIYGYTF. The CDR3, as DNA: TGTGCCAGCAGTTTGGAGATCTATGGCTACACCTTC.

The chain joins TRBV3-1 (or the pseudogene TRBV3-2) to TRBJ1-1; tentative D call: TRBD1 (6 bases). The CDR3 covers 15 residues. Germline V CDR1 and CDR2: LGHDT, YNNKEL (reference sequence). Trimming removed 0 bases from V and 3 bases from J, with 11 bases in between. The CDR3 DNA reads as TGTGCCAGCAGCCAAGATGGGGGCGGGTACACTGAAGCTTTCTTT. Translation gives CASSQDGGGYTEAFF.

The table lists this clone with a few counts. V is TRBV6-6 and J is TRBJ1-5; D is perhaps TRBD1 (6 bases). V lost 5 bases and J 3 bases, leaving 8 bases between the germline ends. This CDR3 comprises 13 residues. The germline V gene has CDR1 MNHNY and CDR2 SVGAGI (reference sequence). The CDR3 DNA reads as TGTGCCAGCAGTCCGGGGGCCAATCAGCCCCAGCATTTT. This gives the protein CASSPGANQPQHF.

The genes are TRBV18 and TRBJ1-2, with 8 nucleotides matching TRBD1. Germline V gene sequence: CDR1 KGHSH, CDR2 LQKENI. J gave up 3 bases and V 4 bases, and 4 bases lay outside the gene matches. This CDR3 is 14 amino acids long. CDR3 amino acids: CASSLTGDDYGYTF. In nucleotides, the CDR3 is TGTGCCAGCTCACTGACAGGGGATGACTATGGCTACACCTTC. Full variable domain (rest looked up from reference TRBV18 and TRBJ1-2): NAGVMQNPRHLVRRRGQEARLRCSPMKGHSHVYWYRQLPEEGLKFMVYLQKENIIDESGMPKERFSAEFPKEGPSILRIQQVVRGDSAAYFCASSLTGDDYGYTFGSGTRLTVV.

The chain joins TRBV4-1 to TRBJ2-2, with D hard to call. V was trimmed by 2 bases and J by 1 base, leaving 5 bases between them. This CDR3 has 14 residues. Germline V gene lookup returns CDR1 MGHRA and CDR2 YSYEKL. The CDR3 coding sequence is TGCGCCAGCAGCCAAATAGTGAACACCGGGGAGCTGTTTTTT. Translating gives CASSQIVNTGELFF.

The gene calls are TRBV6-5 and TRBJ1-6, with TRBD1 identical over 7 bases. The germline V gene has CDR1 MNHEY and CDR2 SVGAGI. Trimming at V came to 8 bases and at J to 10 bases, leaving 14 bases not matched to a gene. The length of the CDR3 is 15 residues. DNA for the CDR3: TGTGCCAGCGGACGTAGGGACAGAAAAAGGTCACCCCTCCACTTT. Its translation is CASGRRDRKRSPLHF.

V gene TRBV9 combines with J gene TRBJ2-5, with TRBD2 matching over 15 bases. The trim removed 3 bases at V and 7 bases at J, leaving 10 bases unmatched. The CDR3 covers 17 residues. Germline V gene data show CDR1 as SGDLS and CDR2 as YYNGEE. The CDR3 DNA is TGTGCCAGCAGCGCCCCCGGGACTAGCGGGGGGTCTCTGACCCAGTACTTC. Residues: CASSAPGTSGGSLTQYF.

This clone appeared a few times. The J gene is TRBJ2-3, the V gene TRBV4-2; maybe TRBD2 (6 bases). Per germline, CDR1 LGHNA and CDR2 YNFKEQ. The CDR3 consists of 15 residues. The V gene lost 1 base and the J gene lost 4 bases, with 12 bases spanning the gap. CDR3 coding DNA: TGTGCCAGCAGCCAAGGCGGGGCTAGCGCAGATACGCAGTATTTT. This gives the protein CASSQGGASADTQYF.

This chain uses TRBV28 with TRBJ1-5; 9 bases line up with TRBD1. V shed 6 bases, J shed 7 bases, and the junction held 7 bases outside the gene matches. This CDR3 is built from 14 residues. CDR1 is MDHEN, CDR2 SYDVKM, per germline. CDR3 nucleotides: TGTGCCAGCAGAGGGACAGGGTATACGCAGCCCCAGCATTTT. Amino acid sequence: CASRGTGYTQPQHF.

This sequence joins TRBV6-2 or TRBV6-3 and TRBJ2-3; D gene uncertain. This CDR3 has 14 residues. The V end lost 2 bases, the J end lost 4 bases, and 10 bases lay between the germline ends. The V gene's germline CDR1 is MNHEY and CDR2 SVGEGT. The CDR3 DNA reads TGTGCCAGCAGTTACACCCGGGTTGCAGATACGCAGTATTTT. This translates into CASSYTRVADTQYF.

The chain has TRBV7-6 and TRBJ1-1; D might be TRBD1 (5 bases). The CDR3 sequence is 14 residues long. V was clipped by 5 bases and J by 2 bases, with 12 bases between them. Germline CDR1 is SGHVS and CDR2 is FNYEAQ. The chain's CDR3 is CASSPRQHNTEAFF. The CDR3 DNA sequence: TGTGCCAGCAGCCCCCGACAGCACAACACTGAAGCTTTCTTT.

This chain links TRBV7-2 with TRBJ1-2, with TRBD1 matching over 9 bases. V was clipped by 1 base and J by 14 bases; unmatched bases: 11. CDR1 is SGHTA and CDR2 is FQGNSA in the germline V gene. The CDR3 runs to 14 residues. The CDR3 sequence: CASSLVWSGTGFTF. The CDR3 DNA follows: TGTGCCAGCAGCTTAGTTTGGTCCGGGACAGGGTTTACCTTC.

The chain recombines TRBV24-1 with TRBJ2-5; no reliable D call. V dropped 2 bases and J dropped 3 bases, with 6 bases sitting between them. The germline CDR1 and CDR2 sequences are KGHDR and SFDVKD. This CDR3 region has 13 residues. This CDR3 is CATSDSVKETQYF. CDR3 bases: TGTGCCACCAGTGATTCGGTCAAAGAGACCCAGTACTTC.

This CDR3 reads CASSSGTSGSSYEQYF. Written as DNA, the CDR3 is TGCGCCAGCAGCTCAGGGACTAGCGGGTCTTCCTACGAGCAGTACTTC. The J gene is TRBJ2-7, the V gene TRBV4-3; 12 nucleotides align to TRBD2. The CDR3 spans 16 residues. Per germline, CDR1 LGHNA and CDR2 YSLEER. V lost 5 bases to trimming and J lost 1 base; unmatched junction nucleotides: 6.

The chain links TRBV5-4 to TRBJ1-5; D call uncertain. Germline V gene data show CDR1 as SGHNT and CDR2 as YYREEE (reference sequence). With 9 bases removed from V and 9 bases from J, the gap between germline ends came to 10 bases. The CDR3 covers 10 residues. The DNA of the CDR3 is TGTGCCACCGAAGAACGGCCCCAGCATTTT. Its translation: CATEERPQHF.

The J gene is TRBJ1-2, the V gene TRBV7-6, with TRBD1 identical over 11 bases. Germline CDR1 SGHVS, CDR2 FNYEAQ. The CDR3 sequence is 16 residues long. The J segment lost 4 bases and the V segment lost 5 bases, leaving 9 bases of the junction unmatched. The CDR3 protein is CASSRDPGTGGYGYTF. CDR3 DNA: TGTGCCAGCAGCCGGGACCCGGGGACAGGGGGCTATGGCTACACCTTC. Combining the CDR3 with reference TRBV7-6 and TRBJ1-2 gives the whole variable domain GAGVSQSPRYKVTKRGQDVALRCDPISGHVSLYWYRQALGQGPEFLTYFNYEAQQDKSGLPNDRFSAERPEGSISTLTIQRTEQRDSAMYRCASSRDPGTGGYGYTFGSGTRLTVV.

The genes are TRBV5-1 and TRBJ1-2; 10 bases fit TRBD1. The CDR3 spans 18 residues. J gave up 4 bases and V 3 bases, and 15 bases lay outside the gene matches. Germline V lookup: CDR1 SGHRS, CDR2 YFSETQ. The DNA of the CDR3 is TGCGCCAGCAGCTCCCTACCGGGACAGGGGACGTTCGGCTATGGCTACACCTTC. It is translated as CASSSLPGQGTFGYGYTF.